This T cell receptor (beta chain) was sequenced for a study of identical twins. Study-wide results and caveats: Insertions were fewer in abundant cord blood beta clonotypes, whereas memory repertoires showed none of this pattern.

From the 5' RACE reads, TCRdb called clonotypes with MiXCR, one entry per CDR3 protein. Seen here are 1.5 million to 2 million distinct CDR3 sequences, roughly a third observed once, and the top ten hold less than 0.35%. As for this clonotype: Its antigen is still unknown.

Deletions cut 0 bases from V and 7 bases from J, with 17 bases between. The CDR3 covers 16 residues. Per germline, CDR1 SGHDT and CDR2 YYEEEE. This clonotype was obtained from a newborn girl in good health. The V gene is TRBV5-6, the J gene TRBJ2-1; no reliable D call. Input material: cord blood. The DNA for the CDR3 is TGTGCCAGCAGCTTGGTAGGACCCTCTAGGATAAATGAGCAGTTCTTC. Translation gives CASSLVGPSRINEQFF.